This TCR beta chain came from a study of T cell responses to AZD1222 COVID-19 vaccine. For this clone: The antigen is not known.

Study findings and constraints: The study reported that nearly half of spike-specific TCRs target unmutated variant regions.

Using immunoSEQ multiplex PCR, the repertoire was profiled, and TCRdb retains in-frame clones only, with some absent. In the table there are 80,000 to 95,000 clones, 88% of which are singletons. The specimen was peripheral blood, collected 28 days after the second AZD1222 dose. The clonotype comes from an adult who received the AZD1222 COVID-19 vaccine.

CDR3 sequence (DNA): TGTGCCAGCAGCCGTACGGGGGCGGACAATGAGCAGTTCTTC. Its translation is CASSRTGADNEQFF. V is TRBV2 and J is TRBJ2-1; the D call may be TRBD1 or TRBD2 (6 bases each). The V end was cut by 6 bases, the J end by 5 bases, with 14 bases between. The germline V gene has CDR1 SNHLY and CDR2 FYNNEI. The CDR3 length is 14 residues.